These T cell receptor beta chains were read from a single sample in a study of blood T cell repertoires in COVID-19. Some clones are missing from TCRdb's copy, which holds only in-frame ones; the method was immunoSEQ multiplex PCR. The sample contains over 200,000 clones, roughly 87% of which appear only once. The material sequenced was PBMCs or T cells enriched from blood (not recorded which). These TCRs come from a man aged 25 to 40 who had recovered from COVID-19. Each CDR3 is given without its conserved first and last residue. Part of the rows lack a size; the others show once, few, many or a class for expanded clones.

V gene,clone size,CDR3 protein
TRBV28,-,ASSFSLLHNTEAF
TRBV7-9,-,ASSPRGRESPLH
TRBV5-1,-,ASSGQPNYYEQY
TRBV2,-,ASSEALAGDYEQY
TRBV28,-,ATGSGYGYT
TRBV11-2,-,ASSLRLAGGKETQY
TRBV27,-,ATRLGTEAF
TRBV6-5,-,ASSPRTGARPEAF
TRBV21-1,-,ASSNQGGHPSFATNEKLF
TRBV3-1/TRBV3-2,-,ASSQDSREYTEAF
TRBV25-1,-,ASSDVSVGGSYEQY
TRBV19,-,ASVGADMRAKNIQY
TRBV30,-,ASGEFNWQY
TRBV24-1,-,ATSEQKSDRGFQQPQH
TRBV5-1,-,ASRSGQSPNEKLF
TRBV5-1,-,ASNSGTGNTEAF
TRBV13,-,ASTEAVTDTQY
TRBV7-8,-,ASSSDRVTGNTIY
TRBV4-3,-,ASSQGTGSSNQPQH
TRBV30,-,AWSLLHEQY
TRBV7-9,-,ASSYLDRSSQEAF
TRBV2,few,ASSELFGGVGEQY
TRBV27,-,ASSSRDSYEQY
TRBV18,-,ASSPARGGNTIY